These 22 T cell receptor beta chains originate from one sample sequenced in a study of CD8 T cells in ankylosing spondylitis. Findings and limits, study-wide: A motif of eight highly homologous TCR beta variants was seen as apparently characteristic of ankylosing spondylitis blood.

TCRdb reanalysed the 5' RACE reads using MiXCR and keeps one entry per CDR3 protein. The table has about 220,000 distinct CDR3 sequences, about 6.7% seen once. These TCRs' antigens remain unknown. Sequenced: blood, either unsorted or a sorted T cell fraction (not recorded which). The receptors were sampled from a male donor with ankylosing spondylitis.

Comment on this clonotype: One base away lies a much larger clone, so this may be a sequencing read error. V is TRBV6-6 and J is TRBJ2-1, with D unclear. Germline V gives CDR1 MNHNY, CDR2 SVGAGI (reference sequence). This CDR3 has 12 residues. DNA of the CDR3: TGTGCCAGCAGTTACTCGACGGATGAGCAGATCTTC. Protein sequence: CASSYSTDEQIF.

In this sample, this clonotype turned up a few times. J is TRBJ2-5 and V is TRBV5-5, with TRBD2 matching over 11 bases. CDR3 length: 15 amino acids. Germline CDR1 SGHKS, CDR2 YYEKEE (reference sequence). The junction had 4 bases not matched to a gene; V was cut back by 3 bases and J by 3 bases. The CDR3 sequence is CASSWGGLAEETQYF. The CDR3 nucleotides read TGTGCCAGCAGCTGGGGGGGACTAGCGGAAGAGACCCAGTACTTC.

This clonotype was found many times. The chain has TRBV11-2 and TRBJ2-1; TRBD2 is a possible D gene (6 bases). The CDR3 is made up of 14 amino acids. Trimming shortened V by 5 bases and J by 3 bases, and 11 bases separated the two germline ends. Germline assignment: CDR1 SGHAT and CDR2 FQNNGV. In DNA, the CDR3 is TGTGCCAGCAGCCCCGGGACTTTCTACAATGAGCAGTTCTTC. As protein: CASSPGTFYNEQFF.

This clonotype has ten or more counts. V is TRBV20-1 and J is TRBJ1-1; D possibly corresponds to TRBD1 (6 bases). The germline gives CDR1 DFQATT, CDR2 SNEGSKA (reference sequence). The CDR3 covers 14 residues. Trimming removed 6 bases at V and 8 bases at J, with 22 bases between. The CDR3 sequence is CSARLGGPVVEAFF. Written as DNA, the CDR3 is TGCAGTGCCAGATTGGGGGGGCCCGTCGTAGAAGCTTTCTTT.

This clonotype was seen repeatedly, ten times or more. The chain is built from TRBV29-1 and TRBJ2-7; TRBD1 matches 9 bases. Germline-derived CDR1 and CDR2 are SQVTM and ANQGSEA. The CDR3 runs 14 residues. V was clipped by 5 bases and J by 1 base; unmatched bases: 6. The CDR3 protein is CSVSTGGLSYEQYF. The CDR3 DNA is TGCAGCGTTTCCACAGGGGGCCTTTCCTACGAGCAGTACTTC.

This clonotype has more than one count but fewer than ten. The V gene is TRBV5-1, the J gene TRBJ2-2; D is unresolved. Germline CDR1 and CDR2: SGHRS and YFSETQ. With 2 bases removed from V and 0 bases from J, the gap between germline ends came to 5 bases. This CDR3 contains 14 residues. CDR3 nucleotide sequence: TGCGCCAGCAGCTTAAGGGCGAACACCGGGGAGCTGTTTTTT. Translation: CASSLRANTGELFF.

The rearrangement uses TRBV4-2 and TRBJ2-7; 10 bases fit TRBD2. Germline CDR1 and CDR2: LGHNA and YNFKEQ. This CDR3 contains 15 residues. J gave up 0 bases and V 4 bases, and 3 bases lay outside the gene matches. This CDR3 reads CASSPSGGASYEQYF. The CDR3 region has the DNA TGTGCCAGCAGCCCGAGCGGGGGGGCCTCCTACGAGCAGTACTTC.

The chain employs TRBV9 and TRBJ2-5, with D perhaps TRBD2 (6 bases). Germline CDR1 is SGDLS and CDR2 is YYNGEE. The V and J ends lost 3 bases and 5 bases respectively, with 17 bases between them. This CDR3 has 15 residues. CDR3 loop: CASSASPGTGETQYF. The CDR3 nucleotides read TGTGCCAGCAGCGCCTCCCCGGGGACTGGGGAGACCCAGTACTTC.

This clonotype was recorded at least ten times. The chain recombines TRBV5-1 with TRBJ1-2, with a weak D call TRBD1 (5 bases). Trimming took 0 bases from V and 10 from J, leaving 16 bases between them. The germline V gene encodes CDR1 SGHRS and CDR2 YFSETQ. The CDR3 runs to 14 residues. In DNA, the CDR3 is TGCGCCAGCAGCTTGGTGGGGACCGGGGTCCCCTACACCTTC. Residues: CASSLVGTGVPYTF.

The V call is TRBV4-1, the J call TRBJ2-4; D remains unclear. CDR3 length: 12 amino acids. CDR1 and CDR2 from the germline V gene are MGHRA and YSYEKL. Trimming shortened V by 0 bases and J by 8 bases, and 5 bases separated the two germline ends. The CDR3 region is CASSQDGHIQYF. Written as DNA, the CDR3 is TGCGCCAGCAGCCAAGATGGGCACATTCAGTACTTC.

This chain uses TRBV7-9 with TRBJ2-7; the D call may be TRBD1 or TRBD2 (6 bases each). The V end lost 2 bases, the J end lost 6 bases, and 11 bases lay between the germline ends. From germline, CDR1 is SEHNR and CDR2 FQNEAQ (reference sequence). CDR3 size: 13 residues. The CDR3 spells CASSLRGLREQYF. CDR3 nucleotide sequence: TGTGCCAGCAGCTTACGGGGGCTGCGCGAGCAGTACTTC.

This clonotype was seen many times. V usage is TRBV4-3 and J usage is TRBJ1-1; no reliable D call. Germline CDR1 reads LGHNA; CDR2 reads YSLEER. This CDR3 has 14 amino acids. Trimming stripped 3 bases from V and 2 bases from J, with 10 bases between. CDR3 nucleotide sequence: TGCGCCAGCAGCCACTCAGAGGGAAACACTGAAGCTTTCTTT. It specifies CASSHSEGNTEAFF.

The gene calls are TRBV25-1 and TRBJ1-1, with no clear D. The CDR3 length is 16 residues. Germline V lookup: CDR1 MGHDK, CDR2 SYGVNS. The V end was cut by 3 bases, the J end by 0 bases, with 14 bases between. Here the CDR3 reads CASSEGEGRLNTEAFF. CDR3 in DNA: TGTGCCAGCAGTGAGGGAGAGGGCAGACTGAACACTGAAGCTTTCTTT.

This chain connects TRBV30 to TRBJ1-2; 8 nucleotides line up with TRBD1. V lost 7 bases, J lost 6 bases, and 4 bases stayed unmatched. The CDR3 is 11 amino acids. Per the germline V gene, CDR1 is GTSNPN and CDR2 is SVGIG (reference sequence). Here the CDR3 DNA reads TGTGCCTTGGACAGGGAGCATGGCTACACCTTC. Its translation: CALDREHGYTF.

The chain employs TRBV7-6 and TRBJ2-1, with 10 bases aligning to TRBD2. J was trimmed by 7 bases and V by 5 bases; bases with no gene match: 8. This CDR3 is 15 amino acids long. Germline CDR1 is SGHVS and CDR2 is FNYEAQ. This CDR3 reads CASSHLAGVKNEQFF. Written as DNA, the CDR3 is TGTGCCAGCAGCCATCTAGCGGGAGTTAAGAATGAGCAGTTCTTC.

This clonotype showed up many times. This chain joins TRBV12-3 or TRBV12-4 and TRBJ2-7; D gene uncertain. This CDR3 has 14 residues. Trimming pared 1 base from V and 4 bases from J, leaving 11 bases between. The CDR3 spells CASSLDAALYEQYF. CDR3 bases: TGTGCCAGCAGTTTAGATGCGGCCTTATACGAGCAGTACTTC.

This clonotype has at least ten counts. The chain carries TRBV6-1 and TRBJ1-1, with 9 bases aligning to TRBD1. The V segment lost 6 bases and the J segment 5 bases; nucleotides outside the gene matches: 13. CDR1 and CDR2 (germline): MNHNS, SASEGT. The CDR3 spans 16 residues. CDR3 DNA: TGTGCCAGCAGACAAAGACCAGGACAGGGGAGGACTGAAGCTTTCTTT. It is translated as CASRQRPGQGRTEAFF.

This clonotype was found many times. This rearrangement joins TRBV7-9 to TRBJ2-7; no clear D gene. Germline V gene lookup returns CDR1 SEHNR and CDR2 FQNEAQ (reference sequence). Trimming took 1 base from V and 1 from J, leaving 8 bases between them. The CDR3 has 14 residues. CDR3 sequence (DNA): TGTGCCAGCAGCTTAGTGTCCAGATCCTACGAGCAGTACTTC. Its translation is CASSLVSRSYEQYF.

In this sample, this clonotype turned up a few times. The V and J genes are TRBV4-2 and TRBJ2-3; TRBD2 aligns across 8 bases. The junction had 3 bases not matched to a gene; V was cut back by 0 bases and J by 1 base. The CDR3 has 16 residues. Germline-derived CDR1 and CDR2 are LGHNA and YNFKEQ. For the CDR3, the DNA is TGTGCCAGCAGCCAAGACGCTAGCGGGCGCACAGATACGCAGTATTTT. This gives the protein CASSQDASGRTDTQYF.

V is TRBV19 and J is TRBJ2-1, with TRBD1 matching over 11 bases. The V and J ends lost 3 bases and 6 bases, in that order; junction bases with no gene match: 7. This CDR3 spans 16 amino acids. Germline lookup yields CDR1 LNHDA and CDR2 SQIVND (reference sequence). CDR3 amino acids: CASSIQTGTGGNEQFF. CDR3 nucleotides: TGTGCCAGTAGTATCCAAACCGGGACAGGGGGCAATGAGCAGTTCTTC.

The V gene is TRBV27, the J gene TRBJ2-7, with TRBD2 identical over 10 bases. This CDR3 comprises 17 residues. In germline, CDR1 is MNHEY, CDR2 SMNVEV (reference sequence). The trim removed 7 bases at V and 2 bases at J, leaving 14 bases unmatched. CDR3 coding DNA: TGTGCCAGCAATCTCGGGCTAGCGGGAGTATTGACCTACGAGCAGTACTTC. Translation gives CASNLGLAGVLTYEQYF.

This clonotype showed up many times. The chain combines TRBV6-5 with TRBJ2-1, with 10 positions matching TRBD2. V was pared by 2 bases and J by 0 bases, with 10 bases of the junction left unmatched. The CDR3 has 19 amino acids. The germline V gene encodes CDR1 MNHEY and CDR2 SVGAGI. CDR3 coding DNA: TGTGCCAGCAGTTACGCGGCTAGCGGGGGTTCGAGCTCCTACAATGAGCAGTTCTTC. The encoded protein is CASSYAASGGSSSYNEQFF.